These T cell receptor beta chains were read from a single sample in a study of CD8 T cells in Susac syndrome. TCRdb processed the immunoSEQ multiplex PCR reads anew with MiXCR; each CDR3 protein has one entry. Counted here are nearly 110,000 distinct CDR3 sequences, roughly 95% occurring once; the ten biggest clones make up about 0.41%. The sample taken for sequencing was CD8+ T cells from PBMCs. The receptors come from a human donor with Susac syndrome. The CDR3 runs from the conserved cysteine through the conserved F or W. Each record gives: clone size, J gene, D gene, CDR3 length, V gene, CDR3 DNA, CDR3 protein. D genes are given only for firm matches. The size entry is marked missing in some rows and otherwise reads once, few, many or a size class.

>once|TRBJ2-1|-|13|TRBV27
TGTGCCAGCAGCCGAGACAGCTACAATGAGCAGTTCTTC
CASSRDSYNEQFF
>-|TRBJ1-3|-|10|TRBV6-1
TGTGCCAGCAGTGAAAACACCATATATTTT
CASSENTIYF
>-|TRBJ2-3|-|16|TRBV13
TGTGCCAGCAGCTTAGGGGGGGGACGAAGCACAGATACGCAGTATTTT
CASSLGGGRSTDTQYF
>once|TRBJ2-3|TRBD2|16|TRBV5-4
TGTGCCAGCAGCTTTGGATTCCGGGGGGTCGCAGATACGCAGTATTTT
CASSFGFRGVADTQYF
>once|TRBJ2-1|-|15|TRBV18
TGTGCCAGCTCCCCTAAGGAGGCGGCCTACAATGAGCAGTTCTTC
CASSPKEAAYNEQFF
>-|TRBJ2-7|-|13|TRBV20-1
TGCAGTGCTGGAAGGGGCAGTTACTACGAGCAGTACTTC
CSAGRGSYYEQYF
>-|TRBJ1-2|TRBD1|14|TRBV13
TGTGCCAGCACCCAAGACAGGGGGCGCTTCGGCTACACCTTC
CASTQDRGRFGYTF
>-|TRBJ1-6|TRBD1|14|TRBV9
TGTGCCAGCAGCGACCCGGGACAGAATTCACCCCTCCACTTT
CASSDPGQNSPLHF
>-|TRBJ1-2|TRBD1|15|TRBV20-1
TGCAGTGCGAGTATCGGGACAGGCCCGACCTATGGCTACACCTTC
CSASIGTGPTYGYTF
>-|TRBJ1-1|TRBD1|12|TRBV27
TGTGCCAGCAGTCGGGACAGTCGGGAAGCTTTCTTT
CASSRDSREAFF
>-|TRBJ1-6|-|14|TRBV4-1
TGCGCCAGCAGCCAAGATGCCTATAATTCACCCCTCCACTTT
CASSQDAYNSPLHF
>once|TRBJ1-1|-|12|TRBV7-9
TGTGCCAGCAGGGCCCCGAACACTGAAGCTTTCTTT
CASRAPNTEAFF
>-|TRBJ2-7|-|15|TRBV19
TGTGCCAGTAGTACCCACCTCACCGGCTCCTACGAGCAGTACTTC
CASSTHLTGSYEQYF
>-|TRBJ2-1|-|15|TRBV14
TGTGCCAGCAGCCAAGGACGCGAGTATTACAATGAGCAGTTCTTC
CASSQGREYYNEQFF
>-|TRBJ2-7|TRBD2|17|TRBV29-1
TGCAGCGTCGCACCCCCGGGACTAGCGGGGCCTTTTGGGGAGCAGTACTTC
CSVAPPGLAGPFGEQYF
>few|TRBJ1-2|-|12|TRBV27
TGTGCCAGCAGTCTCGGAGGAGATGGCTACACCTTC
CASSLGGDGYTF
>-|TRBJ2-1|TRBD2|18|TRBV4-2
TGTGCCAGCAGCCAAGATCCCAGCGGGGGGGGTTCCTACAATGAGCAGTTCTTC
CASSQDPSGGGSYNEQFF
>-|TRBJ1-1|TRBD1|13|TRBV14
TGTGCCAGCAGCTCCAGGACAGGAGGTTCAGCTTTCTTT
CASSSRTGGSAFF
>-|TRBJ2-7|-|12|TRBV6-2/TRBV6-3
TGTGCCAGCAGCCAAGCTACCTACGAGCAGTACTTC
CASSQATYEQYF